The 22 T cell receptor beta chains in this list originate from one sample, sequenced in a study of response to subunit inactivated influenza vaccine. TCRdb called the RT-PCR reads again in MiXCR, with one record for every CDR3 protein. The table lists just under 550,000 distinct CDR3 sequences, approximately 24% of them singletons, with 2.5% to 3% in the top ten. These data are also associated with another study on T cells expressing NK-cell markers. This second study notes: TCR beta cDNA was made by 5'RACE template switching with UMIs.

Material: CD4+ T cells sorted from PBMCs, obtained approximately 13 days after vaccination. The source of these receptors is a man in his forties or fifties who received an inactivated influenza vaccine.

This clonotype was counted between two and nine times. The chain has TRBV5-5 and TRBJ2-1, with D uncertain. CDR3 length: 17 residues. In germline, CDR1 is SGHKS, CDR2 YYEKEE (reference sequence). V lost 4 bases and J lost 0, with 17 bases in between. CDR3 coding DNA: TGTGCCAGCAGCCATATCGGACGGACGAGCTCCTACAATGAGCAGTTCTTC. Translating it yields CASSHIGRTSSYNEQFF.

There are many counts of this clonotype. This chain connects TRBV12-3 or TRBV12-4 to TRBJ1-2; 7 bases map to TRBD1. This CDR3 has 13 residues. The junction had 6 bases not matched to a gene; V was cut back by 4 bases and J by 7 bases. For the CDR3, the DNA is TGTGCCAGCAGTTCAGACAGGGTTGGTGGCTACACCTTC. Translation: CASSSDRVGGYTF.

This chain connects TRBV20-1 to TRBJ2-7, with TRBD2 matching over 16 bases. Germline CDR1 reads DFQATT; CDR2 reads SNEGSKA (reference sequence). The CDR3 length is 17 residues. Here the CDR3 DNA reads TGCAGCGGGAAAGTGGGGACTAGCGGGAGGGGGTCCTACGAGCAGTACTTC. Residues: CSGKVGTSGRGSYEQYF.

The gene calls are TRBV24-1 and TRBJ2-1; 9 bases agree with TRBD2. Germline V gives CDR1 KGHDR, CDR2 SFDVKD. Trimming cost V 2 bases and J 4 bases; bases outside gene matches: 2. The CDR3 loop spans 15 amino acids. The CDR3 loop reads CATSDSAGGYNEQFF. DNA for the CDR3: TGTGCCACCAGTGATTCAGCGGGAGGTTACAATGAGCAGTTCTTC.

J is TRBJ1-5 and V is TRBV19, with TRBD1 identical over 7 bases. Per germline, CDR1 LNHDA and CDR2 SQIVND (reference sequence). Trimming removed 3 bases from V and 6 bases from J; junction bases left unmatched: 8. The CDR3 has 15 amino acids. The CDR3 region has the DNA TGTGCCAGTAGTATTGCAGGGCAGGGGGTTCAGCCCCAGCATTTT. Its translation: CASSIAGQGVQPQHF.

The chain has TRBV10-3 and TRBJ2-3, with 9 bases identical to TRBD2. The CDR3 has 14 residues. Germline lookup yields CDR1 ENHRY and CDR2 SYGVKD. With V trimmed by 7 bases and J by 4 bases, 6 bases remained unmatched. CDR3 coding DNA: TGTGCCATCAAACCGGGACTAGCCCCAGATACGCAGTATTTT. Protein sequence: CAIKPGLAPDTQYF.

CDR3 nucleotide sequence: TGTGCCAGCAGGACAGGGTTTAGCACAGATACGCAGTATTTT. Protein: CASRTGFSTDTQYF. The genes are TRBV5-5 and TRBJ2-3, with 7 nucleotides matching TRBD1. This CDR3 comprises 14 residues. Trimming at V came to 5 bases and at J to 0 bases, leaving 3 bases not matched to a gene. The germline gives CDR1 SGHKS, CDR2 YYEKEE (reference sequence).

This clonotype was seen a few times. The chain combines TRBV4-2 with TRBJ2-6; no definite D call. There are 18 residues in the CDR3. V lost 1 base to trimming and J lost 0 bases, with 13 bases between them. In germline, CDR1 is LGHNA, CDR2 YNFKEQ. CDR3 protein: CASSQVLSANSGANVLTF. The CDR3 coding sequence is TGTGCCAGCAGCCAAGTGTTATCAGCCAACTCTGGGGCCAACGTCCTGACTTTC.

In its sample, this clonotype was seen a few times. The J gene is TRBJ2-6, the V gene TRBV2, with TRBD2 as a possible D gene (5 bases). V lost 3 bases to trimming and J lost 1 base, with 13 bases between them. The CDR3 is 17 residues long. Germline V gene sequence: CDR1 SNHLY, CDR2 FYNNEI. The DNA for the CDR3 is TGTGCCAGCAGTGACGTAAACAGCGGATCTGGGGCCAACGTCCTGACTTTC. Protein product: CASSDVNSGSGANVLTF.

The rearrangement joins TRBV28 to TRBJ1-5; a possible D gene is TRBD1 (5 bases). The germline V and J ends were trimmed by 6 bases and 7 bases, with 19 bases remaining between them. The V gene's germline CDR1 is MDHEN and CDR2 SYDVKM. CDR3 length: 15 amino acids. Written as DNA, the CDR3 is TGTGCCAGCAGAAACTTCGGGACCGAGATACAGCCCCAGCATTTT. Encoded protein: CASRNFGTEIQPQHF.

This clonotype showed up just a few times. The CDR3 DNA reads TGTGCCAGCAGCTTTGGAGTAAACTCCTACGAGCAGTACTTC. As protein: CASSFGVNSYEQYF. The chain combines TRBV5-6 with TRBJ2-7; D uncertain. V lost 2 bases and J 0 bases, leaving 9 bases between the germline ends. Germline lookup yields CDR1 SGHDT and CDR2 YYEEEE. The CDR3 is 14 amino acids.

This clonotype was detected a few times. The chain joins TRBV5-6 to TRBJ2-3; TRBD1 aligns across 9 bases. CDR1 is SGHDT and CDR2 is YYEEEE in the germline V gene. There are 15 residues in the CDR3. The ends lost 4 bases at V and 1 base at J; junction bases unmatched: 4. Written as DNA, the CDR3 is TGTGCCAGCAGCGCATACAGGGGGCGCACAGATACGCAGTATTTT. This sequence encodes CASSAYRGRTDTQYF.

V gene TRBV10-3 combines with J gene TRBJ2-1, with D possibly matching TRBD2 (6 bases). Trimming removed 5 bases at V and 10 bases at J, with 15 bases between. Germline V gene lookup returns CDR1 ENHRY and CDR2 SYGVKD. The CDR3 contains 13 residues. The CDR3 sequence is CAISTQSGVEQFF. In DNA form, the CDR3 reads TGTGCCATCAGTACCCAGTCGGGGGTCGAGCAGTTCTTC.

For the CDR3, the DNA is TGCAGTGCTAGGCCGGGAGGGGGTAATGAGCAGTTCTTC. It is translated as CSARPGGGNEQFF. The chain links TRBV20-1 to TRBJ2-1; 8 bases line up with TRBD2. V gave up 3 bases and J gave up 7 bases; unmatched junction bases: 5. The CDR3 is 13 residues long. In germline, CDR1 is DFQATT, CDR2 SNEGSKA (reference sequence).

The rearrangement joins TRBV24-1 to TRBJ2-5; the D gene is possibly TRBD2 (7 bases). The V end was cut by 5 bases, the J end by 4 bases, with 13 bases between. The V gene's germline CDR1 is KGHDR and CDR2 SFDVKD. The CDR3 runs to 14 residues. The CDR3 nucleotides are TGTGCCACCAGTGTGACGGGGGGCCCAGAGACCCAGTACTTC. Translating gives CATSVTGGPETQYF.

This chain uses TRBV4-2 with TRBJ1-4; D is possibly TRBD1 (6 bases). V dropped 0 bases and J dropped 2 bases, with 10 bases sitting between them. This CDR3 contains 16 residues. Looked up from germline, CDR1 is LGHNA and CDR2 is YNFKEQ. CDR3 residues: CASSQDPTGTNEKLFF. The CDR3, as DNA: TGTGCCAGCAGCCAAGATCCCACAGGGACTAATGAAAAACTGTTTTTT.

This chain connects TRBV5-1 to TRBJ1-2; a weak D match, TRBD1 (5 bases). Trimming took off 6 bases at V and 4 bases at J, with 16 bases between the two ends. In germline, CDR1 is SGHRS, CDR2 YFSETQ. The CDR3 totals 14 residues. In nucleotides, the CDR3 is TGCGCCAGCACCCCCGCAGGGTCTATCTATGGCTACACCTTC. Translated: CASTPAGSIYGYTF.

J is TRBJ2-2 and V is TRBV5-1; TRBD2 matches 8 bases. Trimming took 1 base from V and 6 from J; bases not matched to a gene: 8. The CDR3 totals 16 residues. Germline CDR1 reads SGHRS; CDR2 reads YFSETQ. The CDR3 here is CASSLSAGGLSGELFF. Written as DNA, the CDR3 is TGCGCCAGCAGCTTGTCGGCGGGGGGCCTATCCGGGGAGCTGTTTTTT.

V gene TRBV12-3 or TRBV12-4 combines with J gene TRBJ2-7; a weak D match, TRBD1 (5 bases). The length of the CDR3 is 18 residues. V lost 6 bases to trimming and J lost 3 bases, with 27 bases between them. CDR3: CASSPKGSRLGPLYEQYF. For the CDR3, the DNA is TGTGCCAGCAGCCCCAAAGGGTCGCGTCTGGGGCCTCTCTACGAGCAGTACTTC.

This clonotype was counted only a few times. The chain combines TRBV20-1 with TRBJ2-1; 7 positions match TRBD1. This CDR3 has 17 residues. The germline CDR1 and CDR2 sequences are DFQATT and SNEGSKA (reference sequence). For the CDR3, the DNA is TGCAAAAGTAGGGACAGTTTGGAGGATATTATCCTCAATGAGCAGTTCTTC. It yields the protein CKSRDSLEDIILNEQFF.

This clonotype has only a few counts. The CDR3 DNA reads as TGTGCCAGCAGCCAAGCGTGGGCTGCGGAGACCCAGTACTTC. Translating gives CASSQAWAAETQYF. This sequence joins TRBV7-2 and TRBJ2-5; D is uncertain. Trimming stripped 5 bases from V and 5 bases from J, with 15 bases between. Germline-derived CDR1 and CDR2 are SGHTA and FQGNSA. The CDR3 totals 14 residues.

The CDR3 DNA reads TGTGCCATCAGTACCAGCGGGGGAGAAGAGACCCAGTACTTC. Its protein is CAISTSGGEETQYF. This chain links TRBV10-3 with TRBJ2-5; 8 bases align to TRBD2. The J segment lost 3 bases and the V segment lost 5 bases, leaving 5 bases of the junction unmatched. This CDR3 contains 14 residues. CDR1 ENHRY and CDR2 SYGVKD come from the germline V gene.